This T cell receptor (beta chain) came from a study of blood T cell repertoires in COVID-19. TCRdb's copy holds only in-frame clones and misses some; the assay was immunoSEQ multiplex PCR. The sample carries 250,000 to 300,000 clones, roughly nine tenths recorded once. This clone was counted once. V dropped 0 bases and J dropped 8 bases, with 14 bases sitting between them. The CDR3 runs to 15 residues. Germline-derived CDR1 and CDR2 are SGHRS and YFSETQ. J is TRBJ1-4 and V is TRBV5-1, with D perhaps TRBD1 (5 bases). The clonotype was recovered from a woman in her fifties or sixties who had recovered from COVID-19. Sequenced sample: peripheral blood. This CDR3 reads CASSLAGGGGEKLFF. The CDR3 coding sequence is TGCGCCAGCAGCTTGGCCGGGGGAGGAGGGGAAAAACTGTTTTTT. The full variable domain, completed using reference TRBV5-1 and TRBJ1-4, is KAGVTQTPRYLIKTRGQQVTLSCSPISGHRSVSWYQQTPGQGLQFLFEYFSETQRNKGNFPGRFSGRQFSNSRSEMNVSTLELGDSALYLCASSLAGGGGEKLFFGSGTQLSVL.